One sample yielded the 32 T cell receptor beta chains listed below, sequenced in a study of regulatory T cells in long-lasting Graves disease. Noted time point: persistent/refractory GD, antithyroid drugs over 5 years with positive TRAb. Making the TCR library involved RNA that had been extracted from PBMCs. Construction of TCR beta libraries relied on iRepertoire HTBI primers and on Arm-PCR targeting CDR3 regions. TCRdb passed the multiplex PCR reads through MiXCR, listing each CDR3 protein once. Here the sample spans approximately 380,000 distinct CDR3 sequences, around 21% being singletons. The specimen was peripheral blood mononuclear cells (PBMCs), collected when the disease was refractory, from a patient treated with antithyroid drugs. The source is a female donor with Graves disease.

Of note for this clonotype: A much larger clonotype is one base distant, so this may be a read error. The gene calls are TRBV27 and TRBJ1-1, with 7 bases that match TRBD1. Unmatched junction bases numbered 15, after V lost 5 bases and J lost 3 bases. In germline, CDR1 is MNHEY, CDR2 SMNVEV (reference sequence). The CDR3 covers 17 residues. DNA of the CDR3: TGTGCCAGCAGTGATTCATCGAAAAGACAGGGTGACACTGAAGCTTTCTTT. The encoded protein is CASSDSSKRQGDTEAFF.

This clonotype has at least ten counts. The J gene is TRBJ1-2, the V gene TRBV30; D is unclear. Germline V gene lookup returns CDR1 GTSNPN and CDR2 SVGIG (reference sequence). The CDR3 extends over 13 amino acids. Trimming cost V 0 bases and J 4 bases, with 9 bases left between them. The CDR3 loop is CAWSVIRGYGYTF. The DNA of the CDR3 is TGTGCCTGGAGTGTAATCAGAGGCTATGGCTACACCTTC.

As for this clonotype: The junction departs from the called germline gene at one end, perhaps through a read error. CDR3 sequence reads: CASSPPLAAYGHTF. The CDR3 coding sequence is TGTGCCAGCAGCCCGCCCCTGGCAGCCTATGGCCACACCTTC. The V and J genes are TRBV12-3 or TRBV12-4 and TRBJ1-2; D gene ambiguous. The CDR3 runs 14 residues.

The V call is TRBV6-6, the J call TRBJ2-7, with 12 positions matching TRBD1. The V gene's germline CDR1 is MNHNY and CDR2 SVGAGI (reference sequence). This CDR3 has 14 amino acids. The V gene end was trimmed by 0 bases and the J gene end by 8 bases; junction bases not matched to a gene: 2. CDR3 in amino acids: CASSYSGQGAKQYF. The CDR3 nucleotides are TGTGCCAGCAGTTACTCGGGACAGGGGGCGAAGCAGTACTTC.

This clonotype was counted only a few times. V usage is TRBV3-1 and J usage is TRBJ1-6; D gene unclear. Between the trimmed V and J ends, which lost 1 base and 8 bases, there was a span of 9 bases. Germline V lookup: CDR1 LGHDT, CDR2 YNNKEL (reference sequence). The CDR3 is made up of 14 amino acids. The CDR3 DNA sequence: TGTGCCAGCAGCCAAGGCCAGGTGGATTCACCCCTCCACTTT. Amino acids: CASSQGQVDSPLHF.

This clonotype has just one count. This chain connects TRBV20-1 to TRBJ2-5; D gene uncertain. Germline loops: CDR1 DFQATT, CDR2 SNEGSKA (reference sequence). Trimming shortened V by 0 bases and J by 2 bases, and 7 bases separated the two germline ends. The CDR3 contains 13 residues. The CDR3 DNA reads TGCAGTGCTAGAGACGGCAGACAAGAGACCCAGTACTTC. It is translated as CSARDGRQETQYF.

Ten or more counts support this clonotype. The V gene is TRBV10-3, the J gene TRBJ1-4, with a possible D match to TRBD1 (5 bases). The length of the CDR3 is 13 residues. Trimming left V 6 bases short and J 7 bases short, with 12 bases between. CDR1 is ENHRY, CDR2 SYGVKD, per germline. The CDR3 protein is CAIRRQNFEKLFF. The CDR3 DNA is TGTGCCATCAGACGACAGAACTTTGAAAAACTGTTTTTT.

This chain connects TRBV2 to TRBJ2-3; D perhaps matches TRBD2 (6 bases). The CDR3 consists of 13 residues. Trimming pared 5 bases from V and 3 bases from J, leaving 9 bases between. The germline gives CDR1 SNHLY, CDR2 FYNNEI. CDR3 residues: CASSFRGTDTQYF. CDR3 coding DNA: TGTGCCAGCAGTTTTCGGGGGACAGATACGCAGTATTTT.

The CDR3 protein is CASSYPRRGGSQPQHF. The CDR3 coding sequence is TGTGCCAGCAGTTACCCACGGAGAGGGGGATCTCAGCCCCAGCATTTT. The chain has TRBV6-9 and TRBJ1-5, with D possibly TRBD1 on 6 matching bases. Germline lookup yields CDR1 MNHGY and CDR2 SVAAGI. There are 16 residues in the CDR3. The V gene lost 3 bases and the J gene lost 6 bases, with 18 bases spanning the gap.

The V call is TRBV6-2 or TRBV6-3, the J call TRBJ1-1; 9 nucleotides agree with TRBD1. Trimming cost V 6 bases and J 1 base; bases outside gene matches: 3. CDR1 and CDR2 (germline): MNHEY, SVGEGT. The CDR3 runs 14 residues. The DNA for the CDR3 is TGTGCCAGCAGGGCGGACAGGGGGAACACTGAAGCTTTCTTT. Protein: CASRADRGNTEAFF.

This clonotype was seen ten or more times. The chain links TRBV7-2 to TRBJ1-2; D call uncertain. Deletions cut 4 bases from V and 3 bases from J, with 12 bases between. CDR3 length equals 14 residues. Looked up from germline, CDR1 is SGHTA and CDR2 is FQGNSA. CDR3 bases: TGTGCCAGCAGCTCCTCCGGGGAATACTATGGCTACACCTTC. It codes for CASSSSGEYYGYTF.

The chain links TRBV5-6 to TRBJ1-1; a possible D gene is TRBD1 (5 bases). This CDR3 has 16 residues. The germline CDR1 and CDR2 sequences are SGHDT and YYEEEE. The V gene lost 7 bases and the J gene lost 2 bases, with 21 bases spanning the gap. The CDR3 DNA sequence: TGTGCCAGCTCCGGTCGTCCCAGGGTCACTAACACTGAAGCTTTCTTT. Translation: CASSGRPRVTNTEAFF.

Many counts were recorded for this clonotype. This CDR3 reads CASGYRVDGYTF. In DNA form, the CDR3 reads TGTGCCAGCGGATACAGGGTGGATGGCTACACCTTC. The V call is TRBV28, the J call TRBJ1-2, with a weak D call TRBD1 (6 bases). Trimming removed 8 bases from V and 6 bases from J, with 13 bases in between. Germline CDR1 reads MDHEN; CDR2 reads SYDVKM. The CDR3 runs to 12 residues.

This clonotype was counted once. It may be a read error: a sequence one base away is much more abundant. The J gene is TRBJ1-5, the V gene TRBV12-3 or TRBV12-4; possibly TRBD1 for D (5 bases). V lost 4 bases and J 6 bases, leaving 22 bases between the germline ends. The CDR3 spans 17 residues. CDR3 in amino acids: CASSYSAGEAQRQPQHF. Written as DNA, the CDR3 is TGTGCCAGCAGTTACTCGGCGGGGGAGGCTCAACGTCAGCCCCAGCATTTT.

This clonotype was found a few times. CDR3 sequence (DNA): TGTGCCAGCAGCCCCCGGGAGGGATTCTTGCCCCAGCATTTT. Translating gives CASSPREGFLPQHF. The chain uses TRBV7-6 and TRBJ1-5, with unresolved D. This CDR3 spans 14 amino acids. CDR1 is SGHVS and CDR2 is FNYEAQ in the germline V gene. V was shortened by 5 bases and J by 9 bases, with 17 bases between the two germline ends.

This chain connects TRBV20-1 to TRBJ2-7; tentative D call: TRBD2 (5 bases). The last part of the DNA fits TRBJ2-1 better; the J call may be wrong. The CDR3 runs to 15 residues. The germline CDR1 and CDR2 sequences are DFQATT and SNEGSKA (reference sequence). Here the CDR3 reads CSARDRRVAYNEQFF. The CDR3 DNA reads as TGCAGTGCTAGAGATCGGCGGGTGGCGTACAATGAGCAGTTCTTC.

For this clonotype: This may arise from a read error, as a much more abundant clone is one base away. The CDR3 loop is CASSPPGIAPFVTRYF. DNA for the CDR3: TGTGCCAGCAGTCCTCCGGGAATAGCCCCCTTTGTTACGCGGTATTTT. This sequence joins TRBV28 and TRBJ2-3, with a weak D call TRBD2 (5 bases). This CDR3 is built from 16 residues. Germline lookup yields CDR1 MDHEN and CDR2 SYDVKM.

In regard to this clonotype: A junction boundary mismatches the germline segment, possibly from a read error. The CDR3 nucleotides are TGTGCCAGTAGTATAGATTGGGTCACCGGGGAGCTGTCTTTT. It specifies CASSIDWVTGELSF. The chain links TRBV19 to TRBJ2-2, with a possible D match to TRBD2 (5 bases). There are 14 residues in the CDR3. Germline values: CDR1 LNHDA, CDR2 SQIVND (reference sequence).

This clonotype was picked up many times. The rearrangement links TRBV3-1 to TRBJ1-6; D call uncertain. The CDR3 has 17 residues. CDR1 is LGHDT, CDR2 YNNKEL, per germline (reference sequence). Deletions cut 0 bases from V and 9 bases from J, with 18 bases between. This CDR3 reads CASSQDLSQPFVSPLHF. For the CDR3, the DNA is TGTGCCAGCAGCCAAGATCTGTCCCAGCCATTTGTTTCACCCCTCCACTTT.

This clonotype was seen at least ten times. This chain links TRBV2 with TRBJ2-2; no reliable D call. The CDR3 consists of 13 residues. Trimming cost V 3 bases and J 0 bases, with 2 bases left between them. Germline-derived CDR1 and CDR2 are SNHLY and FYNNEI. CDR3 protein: CASSDPNTGELFF. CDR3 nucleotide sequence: TGTGCCAGCAGTGACCCGAACACCGGGGAGCTGTTTTTT.

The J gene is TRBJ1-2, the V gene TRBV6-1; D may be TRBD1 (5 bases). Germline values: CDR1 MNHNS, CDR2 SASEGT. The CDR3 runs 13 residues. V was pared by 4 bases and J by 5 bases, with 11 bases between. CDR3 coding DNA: TGTGCCAGCAGTGTGGGACCCCATTATGGCTACACCTTC. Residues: CASSVGPHYGYTF.

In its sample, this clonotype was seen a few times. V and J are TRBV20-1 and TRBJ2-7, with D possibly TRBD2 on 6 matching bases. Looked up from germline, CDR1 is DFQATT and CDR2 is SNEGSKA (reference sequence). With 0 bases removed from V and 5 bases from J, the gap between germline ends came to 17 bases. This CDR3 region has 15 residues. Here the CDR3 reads CSARESGREINEQYF. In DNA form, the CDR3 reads TGCAGTGCTAGAGAATCGGGACGGGAGATTAACGAGCAGTACTTC.

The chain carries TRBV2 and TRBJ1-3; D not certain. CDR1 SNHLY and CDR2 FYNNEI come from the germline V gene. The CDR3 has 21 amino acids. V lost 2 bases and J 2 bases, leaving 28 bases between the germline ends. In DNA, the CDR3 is TGTGCCAGCAGTGAAAGCCCCACTGGAGGGTACCTAGCGTTGCCTGGAAACACCATATATTTT. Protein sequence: CASSESPTGGYLALPGNTIYF.

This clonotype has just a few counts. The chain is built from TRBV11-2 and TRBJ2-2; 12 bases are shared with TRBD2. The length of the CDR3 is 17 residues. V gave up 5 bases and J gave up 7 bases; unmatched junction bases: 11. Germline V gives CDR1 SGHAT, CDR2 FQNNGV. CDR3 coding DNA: TGTGCCAGCAGCACCCCTCCTAGCGGGAGGGCTTACGGGGAGCTGTTTTTT. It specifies CASSTPPSGRAYGELFF.

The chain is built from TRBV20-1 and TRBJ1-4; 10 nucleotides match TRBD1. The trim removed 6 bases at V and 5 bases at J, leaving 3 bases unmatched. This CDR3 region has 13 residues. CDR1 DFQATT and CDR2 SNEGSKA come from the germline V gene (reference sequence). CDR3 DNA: TGCAGTGCACCGGGACAGGGGAATGAAAAACTGTTTTTT. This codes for CSAPGQGNEKLFF.

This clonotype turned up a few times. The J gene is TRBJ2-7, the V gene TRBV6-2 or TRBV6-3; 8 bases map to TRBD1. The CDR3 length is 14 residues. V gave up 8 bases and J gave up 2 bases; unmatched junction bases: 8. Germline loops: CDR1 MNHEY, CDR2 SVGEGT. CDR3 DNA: TGTGCCAGCGGCGCGGACAGGGTGACCTACGAGCAGTACTTC. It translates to CASGADRVTYEQYF.

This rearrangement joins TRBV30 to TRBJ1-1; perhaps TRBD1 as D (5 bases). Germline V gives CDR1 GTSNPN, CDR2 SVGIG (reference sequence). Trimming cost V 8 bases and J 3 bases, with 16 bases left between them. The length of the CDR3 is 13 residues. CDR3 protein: CAHERGSYTEAFF. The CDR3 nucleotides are TGTGCCCACGAGCGGGGGTCGTACACTGAAGCTTTCTTT.

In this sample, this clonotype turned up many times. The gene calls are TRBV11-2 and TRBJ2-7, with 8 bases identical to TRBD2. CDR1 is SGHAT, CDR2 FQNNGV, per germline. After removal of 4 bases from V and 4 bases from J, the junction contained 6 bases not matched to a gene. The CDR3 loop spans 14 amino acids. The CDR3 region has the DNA TGTGCCAGCAGCTCCCGTAGCGGGAATTACGAGCAGTACTTC. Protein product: CASSSRSGNYEQYF.

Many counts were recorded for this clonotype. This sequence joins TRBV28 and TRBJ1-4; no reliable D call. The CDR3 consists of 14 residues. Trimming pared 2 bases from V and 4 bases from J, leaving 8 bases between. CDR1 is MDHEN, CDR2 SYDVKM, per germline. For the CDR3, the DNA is TGTGCCAGCAGTTTAGGCGGGGTTAATGAAAAACTGTTTTTT. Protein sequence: CASSLGGVNEKLFF.

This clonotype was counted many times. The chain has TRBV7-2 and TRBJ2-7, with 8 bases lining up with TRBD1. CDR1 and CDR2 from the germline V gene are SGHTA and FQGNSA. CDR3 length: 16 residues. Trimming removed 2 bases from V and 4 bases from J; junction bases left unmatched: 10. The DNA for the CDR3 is TGTGCCAGCAGCTTAACCGGGACAGGAGGGCTTTACGAGCAGTACTTC. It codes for CASSLTGTGGLYEQYF.

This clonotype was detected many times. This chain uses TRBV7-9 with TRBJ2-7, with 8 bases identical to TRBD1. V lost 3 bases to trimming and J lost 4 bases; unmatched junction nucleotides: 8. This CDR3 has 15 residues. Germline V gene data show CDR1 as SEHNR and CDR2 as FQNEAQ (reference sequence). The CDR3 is CASSFPGQVHYEQYF. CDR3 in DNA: TGTGCCAGCAGCTTTCCGGGACAGGTCCATTACGAGCAGTACTTC.

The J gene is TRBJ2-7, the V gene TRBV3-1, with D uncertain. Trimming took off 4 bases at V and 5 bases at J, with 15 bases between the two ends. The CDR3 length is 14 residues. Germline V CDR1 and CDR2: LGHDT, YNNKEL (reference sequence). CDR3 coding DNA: TGTGCCAGCAGCCTACTCGGTGGGCAGGACGAGCAGTACTTC. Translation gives CASSLLGGQDEQYF.